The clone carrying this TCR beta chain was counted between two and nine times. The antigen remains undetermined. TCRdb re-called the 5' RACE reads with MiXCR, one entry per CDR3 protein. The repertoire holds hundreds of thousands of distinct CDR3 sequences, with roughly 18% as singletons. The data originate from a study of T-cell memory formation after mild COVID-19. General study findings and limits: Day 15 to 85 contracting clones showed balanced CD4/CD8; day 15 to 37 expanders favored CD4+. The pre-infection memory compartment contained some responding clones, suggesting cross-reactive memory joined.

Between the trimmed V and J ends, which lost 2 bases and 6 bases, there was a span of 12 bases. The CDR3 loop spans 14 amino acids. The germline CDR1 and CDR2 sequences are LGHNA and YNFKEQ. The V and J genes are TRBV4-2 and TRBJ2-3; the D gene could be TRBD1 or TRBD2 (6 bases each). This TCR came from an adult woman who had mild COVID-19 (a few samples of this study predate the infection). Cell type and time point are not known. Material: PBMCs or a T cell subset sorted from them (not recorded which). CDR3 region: CASSQRGAGDTQYF. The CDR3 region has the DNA TGTGCCAGCAGCCAAAGGGGGGCCGGGGATACGCAGTATTTT.